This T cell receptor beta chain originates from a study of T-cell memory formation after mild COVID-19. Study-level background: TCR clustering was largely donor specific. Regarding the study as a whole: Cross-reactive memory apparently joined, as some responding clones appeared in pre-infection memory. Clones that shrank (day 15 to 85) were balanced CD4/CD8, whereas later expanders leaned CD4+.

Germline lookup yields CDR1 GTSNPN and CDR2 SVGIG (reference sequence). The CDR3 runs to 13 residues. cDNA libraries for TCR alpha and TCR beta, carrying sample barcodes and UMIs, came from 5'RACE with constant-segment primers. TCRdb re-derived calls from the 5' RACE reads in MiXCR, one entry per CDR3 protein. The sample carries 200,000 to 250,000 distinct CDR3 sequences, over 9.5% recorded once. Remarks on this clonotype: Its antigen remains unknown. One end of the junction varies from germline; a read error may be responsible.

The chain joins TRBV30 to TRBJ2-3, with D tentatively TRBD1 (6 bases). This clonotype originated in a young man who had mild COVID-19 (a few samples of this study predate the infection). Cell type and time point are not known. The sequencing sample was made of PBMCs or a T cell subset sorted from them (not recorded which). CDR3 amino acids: CARRGGRTDTQYF. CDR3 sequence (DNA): TGTGCCCGGAGAGGGGGACGCACAGATACGCAGTATTTT.